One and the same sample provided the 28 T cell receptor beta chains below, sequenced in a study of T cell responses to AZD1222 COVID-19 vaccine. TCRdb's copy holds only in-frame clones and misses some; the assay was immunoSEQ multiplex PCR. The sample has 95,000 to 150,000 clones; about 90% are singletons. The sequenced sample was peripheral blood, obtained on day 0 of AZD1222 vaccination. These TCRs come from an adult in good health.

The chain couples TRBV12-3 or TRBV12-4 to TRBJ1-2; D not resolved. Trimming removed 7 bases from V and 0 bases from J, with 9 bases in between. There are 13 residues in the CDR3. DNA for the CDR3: TGTGCCAGCAACATCGGACCTAACTATGGCTACACCTTC. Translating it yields CASNIGPNYGYTF.

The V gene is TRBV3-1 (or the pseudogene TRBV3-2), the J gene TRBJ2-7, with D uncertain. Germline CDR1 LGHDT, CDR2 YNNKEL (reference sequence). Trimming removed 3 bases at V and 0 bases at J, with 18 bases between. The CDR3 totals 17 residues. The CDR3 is CASSQAFSLNPSYEQYF. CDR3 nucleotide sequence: TGTGCCAGCAGCCAGGCGTTTAGCCTAAACCCCTCCTACGAGCAGTACTTC.

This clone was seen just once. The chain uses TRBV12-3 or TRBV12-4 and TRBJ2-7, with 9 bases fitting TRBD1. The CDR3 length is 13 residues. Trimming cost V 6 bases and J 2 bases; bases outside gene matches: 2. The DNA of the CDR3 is TGTGCCAGCAGCGGGGACAGGGCCTACGAGCAGTACTTC. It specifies CASSGDRAYEQYF.

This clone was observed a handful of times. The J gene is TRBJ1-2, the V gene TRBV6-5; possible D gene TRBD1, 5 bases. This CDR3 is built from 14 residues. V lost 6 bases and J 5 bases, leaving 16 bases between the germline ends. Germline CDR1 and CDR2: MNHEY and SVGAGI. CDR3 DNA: TGTGCCAGCAGCCCGGGGCAGGACTGGTATGGCTACACCTTC. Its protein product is CASSPGQDWYGYTF.

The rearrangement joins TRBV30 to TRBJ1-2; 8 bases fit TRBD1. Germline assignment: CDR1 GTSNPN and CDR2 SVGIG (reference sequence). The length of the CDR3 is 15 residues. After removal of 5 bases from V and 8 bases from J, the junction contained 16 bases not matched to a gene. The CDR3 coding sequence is TGTGCCTGGGACTCGGCCCACTGGACAGGGCGAGGCTACACCTTC. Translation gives CAWDSAHWTGRGYTF.

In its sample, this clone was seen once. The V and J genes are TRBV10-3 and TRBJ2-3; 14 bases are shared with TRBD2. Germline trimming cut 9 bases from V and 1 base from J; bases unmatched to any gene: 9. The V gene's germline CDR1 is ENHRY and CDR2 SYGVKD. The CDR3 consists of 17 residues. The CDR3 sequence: CAITSTSGGVGTDTQYF. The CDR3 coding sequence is TGTGCCATAACCTCGACTAGCGGGGGGGTAGGCACAGATACGCAGTATTTT.

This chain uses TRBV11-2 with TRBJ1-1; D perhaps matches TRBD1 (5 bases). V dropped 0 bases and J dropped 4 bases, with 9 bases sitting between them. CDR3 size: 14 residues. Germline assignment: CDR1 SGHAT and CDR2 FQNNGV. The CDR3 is CASSLDRESTEAFF. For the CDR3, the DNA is TGTGCCAGCAGCTTAGACAGGGAGAGCACTGAAGCTTTCTTT. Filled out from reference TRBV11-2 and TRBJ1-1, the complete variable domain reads EAGVAQSPRYKIIEKRQSVAFWCNPISGHATLYWYQQILGQGPKLLIQFQNNGVVDDSQLPKDRFSAERLKGVDSTLKIQPAKLEDSAVYLCASSLDRESTEAFFGQGTRLTVV.

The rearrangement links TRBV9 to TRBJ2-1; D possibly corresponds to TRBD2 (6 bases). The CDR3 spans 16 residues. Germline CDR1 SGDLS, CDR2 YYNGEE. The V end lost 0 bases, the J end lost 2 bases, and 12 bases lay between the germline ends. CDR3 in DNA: TGTGCCAGCAGCGTAGGCTCGGCGGGGACCTACAATGAGCAGTTCTTC. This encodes CASSVGSAGTYNEQFF.

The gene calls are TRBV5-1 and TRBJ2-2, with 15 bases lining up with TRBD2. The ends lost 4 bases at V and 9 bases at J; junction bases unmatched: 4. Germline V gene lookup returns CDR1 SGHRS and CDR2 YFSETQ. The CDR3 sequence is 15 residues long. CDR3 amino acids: CASSRTSGRARELFF. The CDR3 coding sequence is TGCGCCAGCAGCCGGACTAGCGGGAGGGCCAGGGAGCTGTTTTTT.

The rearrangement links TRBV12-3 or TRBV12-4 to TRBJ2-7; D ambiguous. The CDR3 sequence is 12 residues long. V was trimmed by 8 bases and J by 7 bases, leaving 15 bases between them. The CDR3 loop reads CASQGPAREQYF. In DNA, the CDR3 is TGTGCCAGCCAAGGACCGGCTCGGGAGCAGTACTTC.

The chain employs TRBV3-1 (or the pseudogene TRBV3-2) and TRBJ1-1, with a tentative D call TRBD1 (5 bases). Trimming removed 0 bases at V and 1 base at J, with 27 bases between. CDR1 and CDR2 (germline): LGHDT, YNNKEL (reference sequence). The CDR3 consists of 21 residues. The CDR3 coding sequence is TGTGCCAGCAGCCAAGACGTAGGAACAGTTGGGGGTTGGGTTGCGAACACTGAAGCTTTCTTT. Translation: CASSQDVGTVGGWVANTEAFF.

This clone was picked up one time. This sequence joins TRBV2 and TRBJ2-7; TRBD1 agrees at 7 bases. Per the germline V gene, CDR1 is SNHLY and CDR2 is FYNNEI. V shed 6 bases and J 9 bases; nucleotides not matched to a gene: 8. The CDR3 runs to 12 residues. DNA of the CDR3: TGTGCCAGCAGCCTGGACAGGCACGGGCAGTACGTC. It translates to CASSLDRHGQYV.

The CDR3, as DNA: TGTGCCAGTAGTATAAGTAGGGCAGCCCCTGGAAACACCATATATTTT. Translated, it gives CASSISRAAPGNTIYF. The chain uses TRBV19 and TRBJ1-3; no clear D gene. The V gene lost 2 bases and the J gene lost 2 bases, with 13 bases spanning the gap. The CDR3 loop spans 16 amino acids. Looked up from germline, CDR1 is LNHDA and CDR2 is SQIVND (reference sequence).

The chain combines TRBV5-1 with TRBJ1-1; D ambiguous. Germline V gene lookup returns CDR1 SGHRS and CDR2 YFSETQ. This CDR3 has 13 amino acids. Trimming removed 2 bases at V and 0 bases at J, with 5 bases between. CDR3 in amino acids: CASSFALNTEAFF. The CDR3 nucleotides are TGCGCCAGCAGCTTTGCCTTGAACACTGAAGCTTTCTTT.

CDR3 sequence reads: CASSIDRLNYGYTF. CDR3 coding DNA: TGTGCCAGTAGTATAGATCGACTTAACTATGGCTACACCTTC. The rearrangement uses TRBV19 and TRBJ1-2; D not certain. V was clipped by 0 bases and J by 1 base, with 6 bases between them. Germline CDR1 reads LNHDA; CDR2 reads SQIVND (reference sequence). The CDR3 contains 14 residues.

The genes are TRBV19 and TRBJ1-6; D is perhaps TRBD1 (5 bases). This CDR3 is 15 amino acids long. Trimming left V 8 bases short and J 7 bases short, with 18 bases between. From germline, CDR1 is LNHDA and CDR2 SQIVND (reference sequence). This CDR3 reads CASRPSGQKNSPLHF. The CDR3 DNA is TGTGCCAGTCGCCCCTCGGGGCAGAAAAATTCACCCCTCCACTTT.

The CDR3: CASSSRVTQYF. CDR3 DNA sequence: TGTGCCAGCAGTTCCCGGGTGACCCAGTACTTC. The chain combines TRBV28 with TRBJ2-5; D not resolved. V was pared by 4 bases and J by 7 bases, with 7 bases between. Looked up from germline, CDR1 is MDHEN and CDR2 is SYDVKM. The CDR3 is 11 residues long.

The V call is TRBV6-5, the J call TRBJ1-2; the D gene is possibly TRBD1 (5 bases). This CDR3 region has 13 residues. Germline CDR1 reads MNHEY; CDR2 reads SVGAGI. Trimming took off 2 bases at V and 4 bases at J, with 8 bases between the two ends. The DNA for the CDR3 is TGTGCCAGCAGTTACCAGGGCGGCTATGGCTACACCTTC. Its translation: CASSYQGGYGYTF.

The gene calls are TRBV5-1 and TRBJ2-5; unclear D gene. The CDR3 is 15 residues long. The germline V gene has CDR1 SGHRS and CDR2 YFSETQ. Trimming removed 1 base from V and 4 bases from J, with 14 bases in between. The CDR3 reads CASSLFTSRRETQYF. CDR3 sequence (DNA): TGCGCCAGCAGCTTGTTTACTTCTCGGAGAGAGACCCAGTACTTC.

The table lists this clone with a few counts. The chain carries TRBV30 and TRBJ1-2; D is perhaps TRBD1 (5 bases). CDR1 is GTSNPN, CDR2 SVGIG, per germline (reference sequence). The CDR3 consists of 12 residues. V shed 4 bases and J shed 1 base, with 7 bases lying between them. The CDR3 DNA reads TGTGCCTGGACAGGGCTTAACTATGGCTACACCTTC. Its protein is CAWTGLNYGYTF. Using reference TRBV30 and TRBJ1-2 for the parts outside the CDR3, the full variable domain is SQTIHQWPATLVQPVGSPLSLECTVEGTSNPNLYWYRQAAGRGLQLLFYSVGIGQISSEVPQNLSASRPQDRQFILSSKKLLLSDSGFYLCAWTGLNYGYTFGSGTRLTVV.

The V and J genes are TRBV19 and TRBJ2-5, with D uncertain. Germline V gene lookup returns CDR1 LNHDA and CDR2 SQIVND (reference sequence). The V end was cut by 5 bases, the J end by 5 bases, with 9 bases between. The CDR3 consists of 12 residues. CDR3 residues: CASSPLGETQYF. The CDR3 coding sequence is TGTGCCAGTAGTCCCCTGGGGGAGACCCAGTACTTC.

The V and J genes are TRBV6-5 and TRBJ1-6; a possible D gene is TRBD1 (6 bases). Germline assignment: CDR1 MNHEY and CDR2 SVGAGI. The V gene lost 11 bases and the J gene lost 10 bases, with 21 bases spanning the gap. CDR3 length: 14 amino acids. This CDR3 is CAGATGTSWSPLHF. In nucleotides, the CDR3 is TGTGCCGGAGCGACCGGGACAAGCTGGTCACCCCTCCACTTT.

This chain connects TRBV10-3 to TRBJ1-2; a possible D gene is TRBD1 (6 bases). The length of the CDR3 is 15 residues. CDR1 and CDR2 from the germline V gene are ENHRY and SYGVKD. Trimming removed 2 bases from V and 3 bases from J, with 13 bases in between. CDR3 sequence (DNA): TGTGCCATCAGTGAGCCGGAAGGGGGGGACTATGGCTACACCTTC. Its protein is CAISEPEGGDYGYTF.

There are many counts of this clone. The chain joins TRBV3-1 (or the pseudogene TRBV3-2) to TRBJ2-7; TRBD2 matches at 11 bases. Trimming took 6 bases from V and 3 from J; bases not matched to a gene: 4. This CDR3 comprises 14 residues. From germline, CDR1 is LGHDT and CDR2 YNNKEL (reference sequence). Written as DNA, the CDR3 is TGTGCCAGCAGTTCAACTAGCGGGGGCTACGAGCAGTACTTC. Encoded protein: CASSSTSGGYEQYF.

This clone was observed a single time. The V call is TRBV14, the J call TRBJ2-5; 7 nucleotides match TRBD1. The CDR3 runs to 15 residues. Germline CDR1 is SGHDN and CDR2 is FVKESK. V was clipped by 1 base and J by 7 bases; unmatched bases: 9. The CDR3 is CASSQGDSPRGTQYF. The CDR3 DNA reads TGTGCCAGCAGCCAAGGGGACAGCCCCCGAGGGACCCAGTACTTC.

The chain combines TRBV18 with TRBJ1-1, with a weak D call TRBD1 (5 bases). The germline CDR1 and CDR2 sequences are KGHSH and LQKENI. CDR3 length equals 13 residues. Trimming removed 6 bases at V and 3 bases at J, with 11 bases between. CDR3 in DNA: TGTGCCAGCTCCTTGCGGGGGGACACTGAAGCTTTCTTT. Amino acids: CASSLRGDTEAFF.

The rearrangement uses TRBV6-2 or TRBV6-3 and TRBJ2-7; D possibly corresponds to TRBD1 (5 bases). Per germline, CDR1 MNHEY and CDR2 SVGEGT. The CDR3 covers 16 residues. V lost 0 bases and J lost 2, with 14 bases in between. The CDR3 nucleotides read TGTGCCAGCAGTTACTCGAGACGGCAGGGTACCTACGAGCAGTACGTC. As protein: CASSYSRRQGTYEQYV.

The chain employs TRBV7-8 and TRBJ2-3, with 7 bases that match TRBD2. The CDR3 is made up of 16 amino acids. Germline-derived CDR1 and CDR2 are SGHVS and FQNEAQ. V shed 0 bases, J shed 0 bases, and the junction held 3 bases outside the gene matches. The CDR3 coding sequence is TGTGCCAGCAGCTTAGCCAGCGGGGCTAGCACAGATACGCAGTATTTT. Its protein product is CASSLASGASTDTQYF.